Sequencing of this T cell receptor beta chain was carried out in a study of blood T cells in healthy people across ages. This clonotype was picked up one time. Its antigen is currently unknown. Through a sample-barcoded 5' primer and a J-beta primer mix, a second PCR was run for 7 to 11 cycles. Each cDNA molecule, via a template-switch adaptor with 12 random nucleotides, was tagged. TCRdb re-analysed the 5' RACE reads in MiXCR, keeping a single row per CDR3 protein. The top ten clones hold roughly 14% of a sample with hundreds of thousands of distinct CDR3 sequences, 52% of them seen once. Staff drew roughly 10 milliliters of peripheral blood from each donor. Each sample used at least 6 million PBMCs. Study results and caveats: Not knowing donor CMV status may have confounded expanded clonotype changes.

V was cut by 0 bases and J by 5 bases, with 14 bases left in between. The CDR3 spans 15 residues. Germline V CDR1 and CDR2: GTSNPN, SVGIG (reference sequence). The rearrangement uses TRBV30 and TRBJ2-1; tentatively, D is TRBD2 (6 bases). The sequenced material came from blood. The receptor's source is a woman aged 80 or over in good health. The CDR3 DNA is TGTGCCTGGAGTGTGGAGGGGCTAAGAAACAATGAGCAGTTCTTC. Translation gives CAWSVEGLRNNEQFF.